This T cell receptor beta chain is from a study of shared clonotypes between healthy human individuals (dated by TCRdb to the early 2020s). Turning to the overall study: Three men and a couple of women, aged 18 to 49 years, made up the cohort. Per donor, three plates each were used for CD4 naive and CD4 memory, two for CD8 naive, and one for CD8 memory. The study deeply sequenced blood TCR repertoires of about five healthy adults to estimate repertoire size and the extent of clonotype sharing between individuals. To increase sequencing depth and limit assay-specific biases, TCR repertoire library preparation and sequencing were carried out by different laboratories using diverse techniques. Each donor's leukapheresis produced roughly between roughly 0.85 and 9 billion PBMCs. Summary of the overall study and its limitations: Clonotypes shared by all four sorted-subset donors showed higher generation probabilities than non-shared clonotypes. Sharing across a few donors was observed for around 5% of naive CD4, over 3% of naive CD8, 2% to 2.5% of memory CD4, and less than 0.45% of memory CD8 clonotypes. Rarefaction of sorted-subset datasets indicated incomplete sequencing despite the large sequencing depth. Sampling was restricted to blood, and TCR repertoires in tissues likely differ from the TCR repertoires found in blood. Naive subsets generally had larger estimated clonotype richness than memory subsets. Pairwise subsampling indicated that sequencing depth was expected to affect the degree of clonotype sharing among donors. The genetic and exposure-history diversity represented was limited by the small number of donors.

Concerning this clone: The antigen it binds to is not known. Per-base quality was not reported, and no clone a single base away is much larger than it.

Using the deep immunoSEQ assay, TCR CDR3 regions were amplified from genomic DNA by multiplex PCR. Extracted genomic DNA from each cell subset was spread evenly across all wells of several immunoSEQ 96-well plates, with each plate serving as a replicate. For sorted subsets, each replicate PCR was loaded with around 220 ng genomic DNA, equivalent to approximately 33,000 T cell genomes. Purified libraries were quantified with a Qubit 3.0 fluorometer, sized on a Bioanalyzer 2100, and re-quantified with the KAPA Library Quantification kit. Every immunoSEQ 96-well plate was sequenced on a dedicated single-read 150-cycle Illumina NextSeq 550 flow cell. The source study handled its data this way. The immunoSEQ output contained only junctional sequences without quality scores, so filtering could not match that applied to full-length reads. To assign V/J genes and CDR3, sequences were annotated against IMGT germline references using PyIR, a Python wrapper for IgBLAST v1.9. Reads were removed for weak V/J assignments (E-value above 1e-6), missing CDR3, stop codons, out-of-frame junctions, or ambiguous translated residues. V3J clonotypes were defined by identical inferred V gene, J gene, and CDR3 amino acid sequence. The percentage overlap between two repertoires was calculated by dividing the number of shared unique clonotypes by the size of the smaller repertoire. RTK rarefaction, the Chao1 estimator, and Recon v2.1 estimates of unobserved clonotypes were used to assess repertoire richness. Generation probabilities were computed with OLGA for all TCRbeta clonotypes obtained by the gDNA method from four donors. This immuneACCESS table, as held by TCRdb, lists in-frame sequences with V and J called but not all clones. Of the missing ones, under half trace to an unresolved V gene in checked studies; the others have no known cause. D and trimming were read from the DNA, whereas the V and J calls and clone size are those reported in that table. For this sample there are approximately 350,000 clones; approximately 79% appear just once. Together, the top ten hold about 9.3% of the sample.

Healthy HIV-negative adults with no recently reported acute infections or vaccinations were included as donors. All donors were Caucasian adults living in Nashville, Tennessee, USA. CD4+ T cells were enriched through magnetic negative selection, after which naive cells were positively selected on CD45RA and the remaining negative fraction served as the memory subset. After blood collection by leukapheresis, PBMCs were isolated using Ficoll-Histopaque density gradient centrifugation and then cryopreserved in the vapor phase of liquid nitrogen. Purity and quantity of every magnetically sorted T cell population were checked by analytical flow cytometry. Genomic DNA was isolated from every sorted fraction and measured by UV absorbance on a Nanodrop 2000c. Sequenced: memory CD4+ T cells sorted from blood. The meaning of the sample's cell subset or site label: CD45RA-negative fraction. The receptor's source is a man between 25 and 39 years old in good health.

The CDR3 amino acid sequence is: CASSLLEASSGYNEQFF. The DNA is as follows: TGCGCCAGCAGCTTGCTTGAGGCCTCGTCCGGCTACAATGAGCAGTTCTTC. The sequence is built from TRBV5-1 and TRBJ2-1; no D gene call is confident. The CDR3 runs 17 amino acids, cysteine and phenylalanine included. CDR3 DNA is the only sequence kept; it has 51 bases, read in frame from the first base. The trim is 1 base for V and 3 bases for J, with a gap of 17 bases between the germline ends. Via the germline V gene, CDR1 is SGHRS and CDR2 YFSETQ.